Listed here are 14 T cell receptor beta chains from one sample, sequenced in a study of shared clonotypes between healthy human individuals. Only CD45RO-negative cells positively selected for CCR7 counted as naive CD8 cells, so terminally differentiated effector memory CD45RA+ cells were excluded. Sequenced by immunoSEQ multiplex PCR; TCRdb stores in-frame clones only, minus some. Found here are 2 million to 2.5 million clones, roughly 95% of them singletons; the top ten hold around 1.1%. Sequenced input: naive CD8+ T cells sorted from blood. These receptors were collected from a man between 18 and 29 years old in good health.

The rearrangement uses TRBV9 and TRBJ2-7; 9 nucleotides align to TRBD1. Germline assignment: CDR1 SGDLS and CDR2 YYNGEE. V shed 3 bases and J 3 bases; nucleotides not matched to a gene: 10. The CDR3 covers 16 residues. CDR3 amino acids: CASSAERQGGGYEQYF. Written as DNA, the CDR3 is TGTGCCAGCAGCGCAGAACGACAGGGGGGCGGCTACGAGCAGTACTTC.

With respect to this clone: The sample carries other DNA sequences with the same CDR3. The rearrangement links TRBV6-1 to TRBJ2-3; D ambiguous. Germline-derived CDR1 and CDR2 are MNHNS and SASEGT. Trimming stripped 3 bases from V and 0 bases from J, with 7 bases between. CDR3 length equals 14 residues. Here the CDR3 reads CASSDPGSTDTQYF. CDR3 nucleotides: TGTGCCAGCAGTGACCCCGGGAGCACAGATACGCAGTATTTT.

This chain uses TRBV2 with TRBJ1-5; D unresolved. The CDR3 has 13 residues. The germline V and J ends were trimmed by 4 bases and 5 bases, with 9 bases remaining between them. Germline V gene data show CDR1 as SNHLY and CDR2 as FYNNEI. CDR3 sequence reads: CASSGGVYQPQHF. CDR3 DNA: TGTGCCAGCAGTGGTGGGGTTTATCAGCCCCAGCATTTT.

The rearrangement links TRBV6-7 to TRBJ2-2; no firm D call. TRBV6-7 is labeled an ORF, and its function is uncertain. Trimming removed 4 bases at V and 3 bases at J, with 12 bases between. The CDR3 has 15 residues. The CDR3 protein is CASSFPKLHTGELFF. In DNA form, the CDR3 reads TGTGCCAGCAGTTTCCCCAAACTACACACCGGGGAGCTGTTTTTT.

This rearrangement joins TRBV7-9 to TRBJ2-3; D not resolved. This CDR3 has 12 amino acids. Trimming took 5 bases from V and 6 from J, leaving 9 bases between them. Germline V gives CDR1 SEHNR, CDR2 FQNEAQ (reference sequence). The CDR3 region has the DNA TGTGCCAGCAGCACTATGGCCGATACGCAGTATTTT. Encoded protein: CASSTMADTQYF.

The rearrangement links TRBV4-1 to TRBJ1-1; weak D call: TRBD1 (5 bases). V shed 0 bases and J shed 2 bases, with 16 bases lying between them. This CDR3 is 17 amino acids long. CDR1 and CDR2 (germline): MGHRA, YSYEKL. The CDR3 spells CASSQDPTDIGNTEAFF. DNA of the CDR3: TGCGCCAGCAGCCAAGACCCGACGGACATAGGTAACACTGAAGCTTTCTTT.

CDR3 protein: CASSDPRLAGVDEQFF. The CDR3 DNA sequence: TGTGCCAGCAGTGACCCCAGGCTAGCGGGGGTGGATGAGCAGTTCTTC. The gene calls are TRBV2 and TRBJ2-1, with 10 bases identical to TRBD2. This CDR3 is 16 amino acids long. Germline V gives CDR1 SNHLY, CDR2 FYNNEI. V was clipped by 3 bases and J by 8 bases; unmatched bases: 10.

This sequence joins TRBV7-3 and TRBJ2-3, with 11 bases aligning to TRBD2. Germline V lookup: CDR1 SGHTA, CDR2 FQGTGA. V lost 1 base to trimming and J lost 4 bases; unmatched junction nucleotides: 1. This CDR3 is 15 amino acids long. The CDR3 protein is CASSLIAGGADTQYF. The CDR3, as DNA: TGTGCCAGCAGCTTAATAGCGGGAGGGGCAGATACGCAGTATTTT. Looking up the rest from reference TRBV7-3 and TRBJ2-3 gives the full variable domain: GAGVSQTPSNKVTEKGKYVELRCDPISGHTALYWYRQSLGQGPEFLIYFQGTGAADDSGLPNDRFFAVRPEGSVSTLKIQRTERGDSAVYLCASSLIAGGADTQYFGPGTRLTVL.

This CDR3 reads CASSEGLGKESNYGYTF. In nucleotides, the CDR3 is TGTGCCAGCAGTGAAGGACTAGGAAAGGAGAGCAACTATGGCTACACCTTC. The chain uses TRBV6-1 and TRBJ1-2, with no clear D. The germline V gene has CDR1 MNHNS and CDR2 SASEGT. This CDR3 has 17 residues. V was clipped by 1 base and J by 2 bases, with 17 bases between them.

The V call is TRBV4-3, the J call TRBJ2-1, with D maybe TRBD1 (5 bases). CDR1 is LGHNA and CDR2 is YSLEER in the germline V gene. This CDR3 is 13 amino acids long. Trimming left V 0 bases short and J 9 bases short, with 9 bases between. CDR3 DNA: TGCGCCAGCAGCCAAGAGGGCAGGGTTGAGCAGTTCTTC. Its protein is CASSQEGRVEQFF.

The chain couples TRBV5-4 to TRBJ2-2, with D tentatively TRBD1 (6 bases). Per germline, CDR1 SGHNT and CDR2 YYREEE (reference sequence). The CDR3 runs to 13 residues. V lost 4 bases, J lost 6 bases, and 10 bases lay in between. This CDR3 is CASSPDSAGELFF. In nucleotides, the CDR3 is TGTGCCAGCAGCCCGGACAGCGCCGGGGAGCTGTTTTTT.

The chain employs TRBV6-1 and TRBJ1-4; D may be TRBD1 (5 bases). The germline gives CDR1 MNHNS, CDR2 SASEGT. Trimming pared 1 base from V and 5 bases from J, leaving 14 bases between. The CDR3 is made up of 16 amino acids. The CDR3 region is CASSEEHLGENEKLFF. CDR3 coding DNA: TGTGCCAGCAGTGAAGAGCATCTGGGGGAAAATGAAAAACTGTTTTTT.

This chain connects TRBV27 to TRBJ1-6, with D uncertain. V dropped 3 bases and J dropped 10 bases, with 7 bases sitting between them. The CDR3 length is 12 residues. Looked up from germline, CDR1 is MNHEY and CDR2 is SMNVEV (reference sequence). CDR3 DNA sequence: TGTGCCAGCAGTTTTCTTCGGTCACCCCTCCACTTT. This gives the protein CASSFLRSPLHF.

The chain uses TRBV7-9 and TRBJ1-2; tentative D call: TRBD1 (6 bases). V lost 2 bases to trimming and J lost 0 bases, with 22 bases between them. The CDR3 covers 19 residues. CDR1 is SEHNR, CDR2 FQNEAQ, per germline (reference sequence). The CDR3 bases are TGTGCCAGCAGCTTATTCCCCCTTGAACTACAGGGCTCTAACTATGGCTACACCTTC. Its protein product is CASSLFPLELQGSNYGYTF.